Given below is one TCR beta chain in context. Profiled with immunoSEQ multiplex PCR; TCRdb holds only in-frame clones, not every one. The sample holds 75,000 to 90,000 clones, approximately 90% seen once. The sample is drawn from a study of control samples from healthy donors and cancer patients. Input material: blood. This TCR came from a middle-aged man in good health.

CDR3 DNA: TGTGCCAGCAGCTTAGGACAGGGAACACTCTCACCCCTCCACTTT. Its translation is CASSLGQGTLSPLHF. V usage is TRBV7-9 and J usage is TRBJ1-6, with 7 nucleotides matching TRBD1. Germline CDR1 and CDR2: SEHNR and FQNEAQ (reference sequence). The CDR3 extends over 15 amino acids. Unmatched junction bases numbered 7, after V lost 1 base and J lost 10 bases.